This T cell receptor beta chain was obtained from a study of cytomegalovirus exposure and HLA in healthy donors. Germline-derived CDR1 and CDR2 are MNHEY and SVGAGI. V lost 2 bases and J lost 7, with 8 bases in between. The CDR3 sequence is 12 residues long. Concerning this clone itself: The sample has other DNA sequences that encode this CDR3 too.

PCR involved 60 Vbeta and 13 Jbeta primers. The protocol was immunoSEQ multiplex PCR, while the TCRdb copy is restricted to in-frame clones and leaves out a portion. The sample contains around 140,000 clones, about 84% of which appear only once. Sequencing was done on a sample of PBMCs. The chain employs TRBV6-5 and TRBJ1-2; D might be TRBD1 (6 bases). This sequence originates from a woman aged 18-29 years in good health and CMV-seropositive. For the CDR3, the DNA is TGTGCCAGCAGTTACCTAGGGGGTGGCTACACCTTC. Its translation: CASSYLGGGYTF.